These 5 T cell receptor beta chains were sequenced from one sample in a study of T cells after yellow fever vaccination. A single record per CDR3 protein comes from TCRdb applying MiXCR to the 5' RACE reads. Among 200,000 to 300,000 distinct CDR3 sequences listed, about 3.9% were seen once. Sequenced here: PBMCs, sampled 15 days after the yellow fever booster vaccination. These receptors came from a man aged 18 to 30 who received the YFV17D yellow fever vaccine.

The table lists this clonotype with many counts. The rearrangement joins TRBV2 to TRBJ1-6, with a tentative D call TRBD1 (6 bases). Germline V CDR1 and CDR2: SNHLY, FYNNEI. With 5 bases removed from V and 10 bases from J, the gap between germline ends came to 15 bases. This CDR3 contains 14 residues. CDR3 sequence reads: CASSWDTLGSPLHF. Written as DNA, the CDR3 is TGTGCCAGCAGTTGGGACACCCTGGGGTCACCCCTCCACTTT.

This clonotype has ten or more counts. This rearrangement joins TRBV5-1 to TRBJ2-1; 11 nucleotides align to TRBD1. The CDR3 sequence is 15 residues long. CDR1 is SGHRS and CDR2 is YFSETQ in the germline V gene. J lost 6 bases, V lost 2 bases, and 4 bases had no gene match. In nucleotides, the CDR3 is TGCGCCAGCAGCTTTGGACAGGGGGCCCCCAATGAGCAGTTCTTC. It specifies CASSFGQGAPNEQFF.

This sequence joins TRBV5-6 and TRBJ2-4, with D perhaps being TRBD1 or TRBD2 (5 bases each). In germline, CDR1 is SGHDT, CDR2 YYEEEE. Trimming left V 0 bases short and J 1 base short, with 8 bases between. This CDR3 comprises 15 residues. The CDR3: CASSLGWGAKNIQYF. CDR3 bases: TGTGCCAGCAGCTTGGGGTGGGGGGCCAAAAACATTCAGTACTTC.

This clonotype was recorded at least ten times. CDR3 DNA sequence: TGTGCCAGCAGTTTACACACCAACTACGAGCAGTACGTC. As protein: CASSLHTNYEQYV. The chain recombines TRBV12-3 or TRBV12-4 with TRBJ2-7; D is uncertain. The CDR3 has 13 amino acids. The ends were cut back, 2 bases at V and 3 bases at J, with 8 bases in the middle.

This clonotype was counted many times. The chain joins TRBV9 to TRBJ2-1; tentatively, D is TRBD1 or TRBD2 (5 bases each). The V and J ends lost 2 bases and 5 bases respectively, with 14 bases between them. CDR3 size: 15 residues. Germline CDR1 reads SGDLS; CDR2 reads YYNGEE. The CDR3 loop reads CASSVVGTMNNEQFF. CDR3 DNA: TGTGCCAGCAGCGTTGTGGGGACGATGAACAATGAGCAGTTCTTC.